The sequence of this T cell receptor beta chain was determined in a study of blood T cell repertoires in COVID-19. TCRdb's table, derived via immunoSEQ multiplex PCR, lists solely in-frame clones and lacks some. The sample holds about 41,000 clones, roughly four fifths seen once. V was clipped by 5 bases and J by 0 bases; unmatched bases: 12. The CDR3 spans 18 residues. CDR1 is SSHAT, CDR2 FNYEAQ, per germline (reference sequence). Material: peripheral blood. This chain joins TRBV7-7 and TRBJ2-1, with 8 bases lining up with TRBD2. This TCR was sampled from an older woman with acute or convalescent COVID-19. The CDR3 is CASSNRLYTSGSYNEQFF. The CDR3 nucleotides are TGTGCCAGCAGCAATCGCCTTTATACTAGCGGCTCCTACAATGAGCAGTTCTTC.